The present entry profiles one TCR beta chain with its context. The antigen remains undetermined. This entry comes from a study of T cell responses to AZD1222 COVID-19 vaccine. Clones were sequenced by immunoSEQ multiplex PCR, and TCRdb holds only the in-frame ones, with some missing. The repertoire consists of about 110,000 clones, with 70% to 90% occurring once and the leading ten covering under 3%. Analyses pooled second doses at about 4 or about 12 weeks. The CDR3 totals 16 residues. Germline V lookup: CDR1 LNHDA, CDR2 SQIVND (reference sequence). The junction had 15 bases not matched to a gene; V was cut back by 10 bases and J by 3 bases. Study-wide points: White British people made up most donors, females outnumbered males, and clonal diversity was possibly underestimated. Regions 160-218 and 743-854 dominated among vaccine-associated CD4 TCRs spanning spike.

The sample here was peripheral blood, taken 28 days after the second AZD1222 dose. The receptor was isolated from an adult who received the AZD1222 COVID-19 vaccine. The V and J genes are TRBV19 and TRBJ2-3; 8 bases map to TRBD2. Here the CDR3 reads CATGGKSGRETDTQYF. The CDR3 nucleotides are TGTGCCACCGGAGGAAAGAGCGGGAGAGAAACAGATACGCAGTATTTT.